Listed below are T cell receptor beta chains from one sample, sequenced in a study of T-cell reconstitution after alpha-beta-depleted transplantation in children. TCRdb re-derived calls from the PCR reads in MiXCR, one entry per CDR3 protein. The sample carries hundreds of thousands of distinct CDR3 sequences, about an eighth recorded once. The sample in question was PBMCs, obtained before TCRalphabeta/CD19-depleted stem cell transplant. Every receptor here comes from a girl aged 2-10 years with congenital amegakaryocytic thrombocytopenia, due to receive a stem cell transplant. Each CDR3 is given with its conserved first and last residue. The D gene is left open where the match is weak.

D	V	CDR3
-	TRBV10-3	CAISEAPVNTEAFF
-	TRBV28	CASRETEPYEQYF
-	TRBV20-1	CSGGDGPLGQPQHF
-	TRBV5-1	CASAGLLNEQFF
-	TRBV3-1	CASSQPRVTHEQFF
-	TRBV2	CAGGPRMKTQYF
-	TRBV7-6	CLQGTLYQPQHF
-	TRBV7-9	CASSLLSFSSYNEQFF
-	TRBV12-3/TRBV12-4	CASSTSATNEKLFF
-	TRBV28	CASSFPGDDYGYTF
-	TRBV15	CATSRETLRVSTGELFF
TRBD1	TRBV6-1	CASTKMGAGGTEAFF
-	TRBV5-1	CASLQGIRSQETQYF
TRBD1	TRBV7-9	CASSSGQGLTQPQHF
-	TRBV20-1	CSARDIDRAYNEQFF
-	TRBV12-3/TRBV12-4	CASSLGKGTEAFF
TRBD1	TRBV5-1	CASSLVRPGQGLDTQYF
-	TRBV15	CATSKTPIQPQHF
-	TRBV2	CASSDNSYNEQFF
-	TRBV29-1	CSVVKGTGELFF
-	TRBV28	CASSLSYRVNYGYTF
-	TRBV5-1	CASRPNSATNEKLFF
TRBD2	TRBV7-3	CASSLIPTSGSHNEQFF
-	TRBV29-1	CSVEDQEGIYGYTF
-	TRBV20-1	CICSAGGYNEQFF
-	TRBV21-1	CASRKLAGVPDTQYF
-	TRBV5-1	CASSLTPYSTYEQYF
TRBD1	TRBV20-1	CSALDRVGSYEQYF
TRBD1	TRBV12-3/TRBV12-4	CASSPAGTGKEQYF
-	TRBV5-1	CASSPRTGTDTQYF
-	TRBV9	CASSVGGPNEQFF
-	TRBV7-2	CASSTTSGTVLDGELFF
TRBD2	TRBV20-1	CSARQTSGSLQGNEQFF
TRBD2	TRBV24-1	CARKGGSSYNEQFF
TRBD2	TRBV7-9	CASSPTSGGSWRFF